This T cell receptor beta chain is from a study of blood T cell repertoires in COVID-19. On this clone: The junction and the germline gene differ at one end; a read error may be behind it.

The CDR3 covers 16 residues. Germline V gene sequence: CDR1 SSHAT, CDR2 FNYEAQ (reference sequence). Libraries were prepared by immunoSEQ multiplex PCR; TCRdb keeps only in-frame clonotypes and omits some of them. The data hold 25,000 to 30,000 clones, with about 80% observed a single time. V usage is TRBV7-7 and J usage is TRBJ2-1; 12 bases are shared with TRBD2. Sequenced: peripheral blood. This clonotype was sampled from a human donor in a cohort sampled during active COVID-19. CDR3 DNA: TGTGCTAGCAGCTTAGAACTAGCGGGAGGAAGCAATGAGCAGTTCTTC. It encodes CASSLELAGGSNEQFF.